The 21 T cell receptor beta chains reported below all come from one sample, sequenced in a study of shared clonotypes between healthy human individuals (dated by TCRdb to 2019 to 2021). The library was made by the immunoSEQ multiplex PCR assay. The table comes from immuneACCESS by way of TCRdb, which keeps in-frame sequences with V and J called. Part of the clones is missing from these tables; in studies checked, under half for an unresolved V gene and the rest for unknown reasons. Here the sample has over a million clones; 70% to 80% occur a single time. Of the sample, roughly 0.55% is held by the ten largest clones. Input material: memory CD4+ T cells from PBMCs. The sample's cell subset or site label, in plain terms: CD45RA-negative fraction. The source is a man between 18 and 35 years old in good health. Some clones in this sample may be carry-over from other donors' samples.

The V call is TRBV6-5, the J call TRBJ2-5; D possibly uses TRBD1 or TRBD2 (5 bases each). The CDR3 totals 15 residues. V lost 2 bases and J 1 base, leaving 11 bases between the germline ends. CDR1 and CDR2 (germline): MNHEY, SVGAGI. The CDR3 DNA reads TGTGCCAGCAGTTACGGTCCTGGGGGCCAAGAGACCCAGTACTTC. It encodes CASSYGPGGQETQYF.

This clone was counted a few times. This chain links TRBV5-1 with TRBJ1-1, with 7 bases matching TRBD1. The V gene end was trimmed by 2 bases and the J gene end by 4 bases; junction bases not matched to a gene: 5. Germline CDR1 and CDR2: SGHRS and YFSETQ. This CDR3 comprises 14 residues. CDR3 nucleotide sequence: TGCGCCAGCAGCTTTGACAGGGCTACCACTGAAGCTTTCTTT. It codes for CASSFDRATTEAFF.

CDR3 sequence: CASSFKNPNQPQHF. The CDR3 DNA sequence: TGCGCCAGCAGCTTTAAAAATCCCAATCAGCCCCAGCATTTT. The rearrangement links TRBV5-1 to TRBJ1-5, with D uncertain. CDR1 is SGHRS and CDR2 is YFSETQ in the germline V gene. This CDR3 comprises 14 residues. V lost 2 bases and J lost 3, with 9 bases in between.

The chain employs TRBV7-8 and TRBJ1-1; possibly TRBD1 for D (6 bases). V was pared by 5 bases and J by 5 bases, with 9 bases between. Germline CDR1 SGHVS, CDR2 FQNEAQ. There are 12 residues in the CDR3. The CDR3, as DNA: TGTGCCAGCAGCCACAGGGTAACTGAAGCTTTCTTT. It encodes CASSHRVTEAFF. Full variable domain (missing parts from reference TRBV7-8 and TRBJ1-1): GAGVSQSPRYKVAKRGQDVALRCDPISGHVSLFWYQQALGQGPEFLTYFQNEAQLDKSGLPSDRFFAERPEGSVSTLKIQRTQQEDSAVYLCASSHRVTEAFFGQGTRLTVV.

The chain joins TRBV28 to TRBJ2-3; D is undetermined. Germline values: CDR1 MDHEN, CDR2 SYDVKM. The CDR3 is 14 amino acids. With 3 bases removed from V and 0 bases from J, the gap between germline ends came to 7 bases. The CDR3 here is CASSLAPSTDTQYF. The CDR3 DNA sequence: TGTGCCAGCAGTTTGGCACCCAGCACAGATACGCAGTATTTT.

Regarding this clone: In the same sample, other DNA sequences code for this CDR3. The CDR3 DNA sequence: TGTGCCAGCAGTGAAGTAGGGCAGGGGGATGAAAAACTGTTTTTT. Encoded protein: CASSEVGQGDEKLFF. The rearrangement links TRBV6-1 to TRBJ1-4; 7 bases are shared with TRBD1. The V gene's germline CDR1 is MNHNS and CDR2 SASEGT. This CDR3 spans 15 amino acids. The ends lost 1 base at V and 6 bases at J; junction bases unmatched: 5.

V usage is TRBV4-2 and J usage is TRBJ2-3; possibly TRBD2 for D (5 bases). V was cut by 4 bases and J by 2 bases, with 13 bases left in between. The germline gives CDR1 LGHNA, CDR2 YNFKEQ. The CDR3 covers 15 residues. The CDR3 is CASSPNSGYTDTQYF. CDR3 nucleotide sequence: TGTGCCAGCAGCCCAAACTCGGGATACACAGATACGCAGTATTTT.

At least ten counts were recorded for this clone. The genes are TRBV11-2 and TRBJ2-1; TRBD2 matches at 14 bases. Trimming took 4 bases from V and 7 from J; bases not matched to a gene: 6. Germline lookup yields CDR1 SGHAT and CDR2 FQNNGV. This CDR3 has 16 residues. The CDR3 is CASSYRLAGGPNEQFF. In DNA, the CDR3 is TGTGCCAGCAGCTACAGACTAGCGGGAGGGCCAAATGAGCAGTTCTTC.

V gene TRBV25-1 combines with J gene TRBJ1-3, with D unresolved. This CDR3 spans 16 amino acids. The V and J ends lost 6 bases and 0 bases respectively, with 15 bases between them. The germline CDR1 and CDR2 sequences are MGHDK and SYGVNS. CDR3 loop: CASSAPRTRSGNTIYF. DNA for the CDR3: TGTGCCAGCAGCGCCCCCAGAACCCGCTCTGGAAACACCATATATTTT.

This chain's CDR3 is CASSPIGPVGNEQFF. CDR3 DNA: TGTGCCAGCAGCCCGATCGGACCCGTGGGGAATGAGCAGTTCTTC. V gene TRBV7-2 combines with J gene TRBJ2-1; D ambiguous. The germline gives CDR1 SGHTA, CDR2 FQGNSA. Between the trimmed V and J ends, which lost 5 bases and 7 bases, there was a span of 18 bases. The CDR3 runs to 15 residues.

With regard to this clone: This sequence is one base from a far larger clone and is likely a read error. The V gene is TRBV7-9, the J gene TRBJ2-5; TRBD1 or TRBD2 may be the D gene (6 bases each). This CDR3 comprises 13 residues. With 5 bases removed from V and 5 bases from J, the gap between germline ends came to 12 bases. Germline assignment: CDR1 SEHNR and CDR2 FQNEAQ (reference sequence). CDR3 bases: TGTGCCAGCAGCACAACAGGGAGGGAGACCCAGTACTTC. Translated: CASSTTGRETQYF.

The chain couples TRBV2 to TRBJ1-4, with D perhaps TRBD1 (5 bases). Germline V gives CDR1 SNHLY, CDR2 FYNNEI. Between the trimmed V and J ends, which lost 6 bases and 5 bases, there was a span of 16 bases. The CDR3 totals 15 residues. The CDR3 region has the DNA TGTGCCAGCAGGGGGACCGACGGACCGAATGAAAAACTGTTTTTT. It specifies CASRGTDGPNEKLFF.

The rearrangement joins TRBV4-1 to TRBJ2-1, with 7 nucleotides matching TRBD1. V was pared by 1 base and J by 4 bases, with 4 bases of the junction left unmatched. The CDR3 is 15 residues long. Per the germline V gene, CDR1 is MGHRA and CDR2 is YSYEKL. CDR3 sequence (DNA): TGCGCCAGCAGCCAAGGGCAGGGGGTATACAATGAGCAGTTCTTC. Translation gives CASSQGQGVYNEQFF.

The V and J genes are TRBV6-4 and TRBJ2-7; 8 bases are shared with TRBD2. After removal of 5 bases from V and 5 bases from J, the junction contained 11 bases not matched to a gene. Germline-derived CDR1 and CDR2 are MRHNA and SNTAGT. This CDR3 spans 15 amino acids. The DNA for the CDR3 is TGTGCCAGCAGTCTACAGCGGGAGCATTCCCACGAGCAGTACTTC. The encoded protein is CASSLQREHSHEQYF.

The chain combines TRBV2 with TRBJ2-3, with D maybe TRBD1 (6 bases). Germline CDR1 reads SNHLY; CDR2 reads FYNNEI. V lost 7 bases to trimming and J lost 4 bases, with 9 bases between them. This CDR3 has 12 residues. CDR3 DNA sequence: TGTGCCAGCAAAAGACAGGCAGATACGCAGTATTTT. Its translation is CASKRQADTQYF.

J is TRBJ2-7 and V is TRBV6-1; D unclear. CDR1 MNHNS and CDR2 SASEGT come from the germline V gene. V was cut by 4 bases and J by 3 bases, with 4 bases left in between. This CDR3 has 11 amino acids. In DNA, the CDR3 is TGTGCCAGCAGTGTGATCTACGAGCAGTACTTC. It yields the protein CASSVIYEQYF.

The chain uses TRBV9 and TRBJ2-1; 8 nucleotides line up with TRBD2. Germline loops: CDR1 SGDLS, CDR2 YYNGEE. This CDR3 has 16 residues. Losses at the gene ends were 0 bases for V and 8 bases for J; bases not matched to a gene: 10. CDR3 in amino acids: CASSVGGAGAFHEQFF. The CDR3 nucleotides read TGTGCCAGCAGCGTAGGAGGAGCGGGAGCTTTCCATGAGCAGTTCTTC. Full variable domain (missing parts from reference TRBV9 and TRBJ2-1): DSGVTQTPKHLITATGQRVTLRCSPRSGDLSVYWYQQSLDQGLQFLIQYYNGEERAKGNILERFSAQQFPDLHSELNLSSLELGDSALYFCASSVGGAGAFHEQFFGPGTRLTVL.

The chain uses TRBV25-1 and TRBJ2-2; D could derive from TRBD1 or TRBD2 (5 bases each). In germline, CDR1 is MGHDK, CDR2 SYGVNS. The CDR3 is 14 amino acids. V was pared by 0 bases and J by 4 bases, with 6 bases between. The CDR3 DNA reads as TGTGCCAGCAGTGAATACGGGGCCACCGGGGAGCTGTTTTTT. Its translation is CASSEYGATGELFF.

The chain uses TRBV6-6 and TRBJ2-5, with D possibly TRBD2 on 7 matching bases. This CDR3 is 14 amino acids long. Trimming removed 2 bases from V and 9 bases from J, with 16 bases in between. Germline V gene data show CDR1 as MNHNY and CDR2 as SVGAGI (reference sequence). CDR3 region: CASSYGGGGEAQYF. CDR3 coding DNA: TGTGCCAGCAGTTACGGTGGCGGGGGCGAGGCCCAGTACTTC.

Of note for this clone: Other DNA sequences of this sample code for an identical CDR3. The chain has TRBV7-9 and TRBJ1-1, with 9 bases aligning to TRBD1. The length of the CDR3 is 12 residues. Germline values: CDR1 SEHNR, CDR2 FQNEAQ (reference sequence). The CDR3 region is CAGDRVNTEAFF. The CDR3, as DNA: TGTGCAGGGGACAGGGTGAACACTGAAGCTTTCTTT.

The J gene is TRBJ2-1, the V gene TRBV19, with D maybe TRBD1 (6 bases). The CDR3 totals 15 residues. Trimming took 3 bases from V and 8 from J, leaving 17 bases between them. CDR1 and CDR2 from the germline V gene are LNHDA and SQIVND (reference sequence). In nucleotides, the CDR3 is TGTGCCAGTAGTATCAGGGGATCCCCTAGCCATGAGCAGTTCTTC. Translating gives CASSIRGSPSHEQFF.